One sample yielded the 18 T cell receptor beta chains listed below, sequenced in a study of shared clonotypes between healthy human individuals. Profiled with immunoSEQ multiplex PCR; TCRdb holds only in-frame clones, not every one. The sample lists some 240,000 clones; 65% were seen once. Sequences were obtained from memory CD4+ T cells sorted from blood. As for subset: CD45RA-negative fraction. Source of these receptors: a man younger than 45 in good health.

The chain joins TRBV6-4 to TRBJ2-6; D gene unclear. V dropped 0 bases and J dropped 4 bases, with 4 bases sitting between them. The CDR3 loop spans 14 amino acids. The germline CDR1 and CDR2 sequences are MRHNA and SNTAGT. This CDR3 reads CASSDSGGANVLTF. The DNA for the CDR3 is TGTGCCAGCAGTGACTCGGGGGGGGCCAACGTCCTGACTTTC.

This chain links TRBV4-3 with TRBJ1-1; D remains unclear. The germline V gene encodes CDR1 LGHNA and CDR2 YSLEER. With 4 bases removed from V and 4 bases from J, the gap between germline ends came to 16 bases. The CDR3 is 15 residues long. Written as DNA, the CDR3 is TGCGCCAGCAGCCCACACGGCAGCGGGCTCACTGAAGCTTTCTTT. Its protein is CASSPHGSGLTEAFF.

This chain uses TRBV30 with TRBJ2-2, with D uncertain. V lost 0 bases, J lost 6 bases, and 8 bases lay in between. Germline loops: CDR1 GTSNPN, CDR2 SVGIG (reference sequence). CDR3 size: 13 residues. In nucleotides, the CDR3 is TGTGCCTGGAGTGTGGGCTGGGCCGGGGAGCTGTTTTTT. The encoded protein is CAWSVGWAGELFF. Together with reference TRBV30 and TRBJ2-2, the CDR3 gives the full variable domain: SQTIHQWPATLVQPVGSPLSLECTVEGTSNPNLYWYRQAAGRGLQLLFYSVGIGQISSEVPQNLSASRPQDRQFILSSKKLLLSDSGFYLCAWSVGWAGELFFGEGSRLTVL.

This clone was detected only once. The rearrangement uses TRBV7-8 and TRBJ1-4; D is unclear. V dropped 0 bases and J dropped 1 base, with 6 bases sitting between them. The germline V gene encodes CDR1 SGHVS and CDR2 FQNEAQ. CDR3 length: 15 amino acids. CDR3 nucleotides: TGTGCCAGCAGCTTAGCATTCGGAACTAATGAAAAACTGTTTTTT. Protein sequence: CASSLAFGTNEKLFF.

This clone was picked up a small number of times. J is TRBJ1-2 and V is TRBV29-1, with D uncertain. Germline lookup yields CDR1 SQVTM and CDR2 ANQGSEA. V lost 1 base and J lost 4, with 10 bases in between. The CDR3 length is 13 residues. Here the CDR3 DNA reads TGCAGCGTTGAAGGAGGGAGCTTCTATGGCTACACCTTC. It translates to CSVEGGSFYGYTF.

The CDR3 bases are TGCGCCAGCAGCCAGCTTCCCTCCTACAATGAGCAGTTCTTC. It codes for CASSQLPSYNEQFF. The rearrangement links TRBV5-1 to TRBJ2-1; D gene ambiguous. V was trimmed by 4 bases and J by 0 bases, leaving 8 bases between them. The CDR3 loop spans 14 amino acids. Germline V gene data show CDR1 as SGHRS and CDR2 as YFSETQ. The full variable domain, rest sourced from reference TRBV5-1 and TRBJ2-1, is KAGVTQTPRYLIKTRGQQVTLSCSPISGHRSVSWYQQTPGQGLQFLFEYFSETQRNKGNFPGRFSGRQFSNSRSEMNVSTLELGDSALYLCASSQLPSYNEQFFGPGTRLTVL.

The V and J genes are TRBV6-5 and TRBJ2-7; 8 bases fit TRBD1. The CDR3 spans 14 residues. Germline CDR1 is MNHEY and CDR2 is SVGAGI. J was trimmed by 2 bases and V by 4 bases; bases with no gene match: 4. DNA for the CDR3: TGTGCCAGCAGTTCCGACAGGGGAGCCTACGAGCAGTACTTC. Protein sequence: CASSSDRGAYEQYF.

The V and J genes are TRBV7-9 and TRBJ2-1; D unclear. V lost 1 base to trimming and J lost 12 bases, with 10 bases between them. The CDR3 has 12 amino acids. CDR1 is SEHNR and CDR2 is FQNEAQ in the germline V gene (reference sequence). The CDR3 here is CASSLEGTLQFF. The CDR3 nucleotides read TGTGCCAGCAGCTTAGAGGGCACTTTGCAGTTCTTC.

The chain employs TRBV19 and TRBJ1-5; 10 bases map to TRBD1. Germline assignment: CDR1 LNHDA and CDR2 SQIVND (reference sequence). The J segment lost 2 bases and the V segment lost 3 bases, leaving 7 bases of the junction unmatched. This CDR3 contains 17 residues. In nucleotides, the CDR3 is TGTGCCAGTAGTATGGGACAGGGGTCGAAAGGCAATCAGCCCCAGCATTTT. It encodes CASSMGQGSKGNQPQHF.

The chain links TRBV11-2 to TRBJ1-3, with no clear D. Germline CDR1 reads SGHAT; CDR2 reads FQNNGV. This CDR3 has 15 amino acids. Trimming stripped 2 bases from V and 0 bases from J, with 8 bases between. CDR3 coding DNA: TGTGCCAGCAGCTTATCTGCTTACTCTGGAAACACCATATATTTT. Translation gives CASSLSAYSGNTIYF.

The chain employs TRBV11-3 and TRBJ2-3; no clear D gene. The CDR3 contains 17 residues. CDR1 and CDR2 from the germline V gene are SGHNT and YENEEA. V was cut by 5 bases and J by 2 bases, with 20 bases left in between. The CDR3 sequence is CASSPSERASDTDTQYF. Written as DNA, the CDR3 is TGTGCCAGCAGCCCCAGTGAAAGGGCCTCGGACACAGATACGCAGTATTTT.

The chain couples TRBV9 to TRBJ2-5, with 11 positions matching TRBD2. The V and J ends lost 0 bases and 5 bases, in that order; junction bases with no gene match: 9. This CDR3 comprises 17 residues. Germline values: CDR1 SGDLS, CDR2 YYNGEE. CDR3 sequence reads: CASSVGSVSGRGETQYF. The CDR3 DNA follows: TGTGCCAGCAGCGTAGGTTCGGTTAGCGGGAGGGGTGAGACCCAGTACTTC.

The V call is TRBV6-1, the J call TRBJ1-2; D is perhaps TRBD1 (6 bases). Germline V gene data show CDR1 as MNHNS and CDR2 as SASEGT. The CDR3 is made up of 16 amino acids. V shed 1 base and J shed 4 bases, with 16 bases lying between them. The CDR3 DNA reads TGTGCCAGCAGTGAAGGCCCTGCGGGGGGCGGCTATGGCTACACCTTC. Translation: CASSEGPAGGGYGYTF.

This rearrangement joins TRBV30 to TRBJ1-2; D is perhaps TRBD1 (5 bases). Looked up from germline, CDR1 is GTSNPN and CDR2 is SVGIG (reference sequence). Trimming took off 0 bases at V and 0 bases at J, with 8 bases between the two ends. This CDR3 is built from 14 residues. Written as DNA, the CDR3 is TGTGCCTGGAGTGTCCCGGGGGCTAACTATGGCTACACCTTC. Residues: CAWSVPGANYGYTF.

The chain is built from TRBV19 and TRBJ2-3, with no clear D. CDR1 LNHDA and CDR2 SQIVND come from the germline V gene (reference sequence). V shed 1 base and J shed 4 bases, with 12 bases lying between them. The CDR3 is 15 amino acids. The CDR3 spells CASSIAFPRSDTQYF. In DNA, the CDR3 is TGTGCCAGTAGTATAGCGTTCCCTAGATCAGATACGCAGTATTTT.

Here the CDR3 reads CAVGERTSGNTIYF. DNA for the CDR3: TGTGCCGTGGGCGAAAGGACTTCTGGAAACACCATATATTTT. The chain is built from TRBV10-3 and TRBJ1-3; no reliable D call. The CDR3 has 14 residues. V was pared by 11 bases and J by 1 base, with 15 bases between. The germline V gene encodes CDR1 ENHRY and CDR2 SYGVKD.

This clone has more than one count but fewer than ten. CDR3 coding DNA: TGTGCCATCAGGCCGGCCACAGAGAAGGCCGAGCAGTACTTC. Encoded protein: CAIRPATEKAEQYF. This chain connects TRBV10-3 to TRBJ2-7; D unclear. The V and J ends lost 6 bases and 6 bases respectively, with 18 bases between them. The CDR3 runs 14 residues. Looked up from germline, CDR1 is ENHRY and CDR2 is SYGVKD.

The V and J genes are TRBV18 and TRBJ2-3, with 11 bases lining up with TRBD1. The V segment lost 1 base and the J segment 6 bases; nucleotides outside the gene matches: 12. The CDR3 loop spans 18 amino acids. The V gene's germline CDR1 is KGHSH and CDR2 LQKENI. This CDR3 is CASSPLLGRDRGMDTQYF. For the CDR3, the DNA is TGTGCCAGCTCACCACTCCTAGGCCGGGACAGGGGGATGGATACGCAGTATTTT.